These T cell receptor beta chains were read from a single sample in a study of blood T cell repertoires in COVID-19. The protocol was immunoSEQ multiplex PCR, while the TCRdb copy is restricted to in-frame clones and leaves out a portion. The sample shows approximately 90,000 clones, around 86% of them seen only once. Sample: peripheral blood. These receptor sequences come from a man aged 60 to 75 with COVID-19, enrolled during active disease. The CDR3 runs from the conserved cysteine through the conserved F or W. Each record gives: V gene, J gene, clone size, CDR3 length, D gene, CDR3 DNA, CDR3 protein. D genes are given only for firm matches. The size of a clone is reported for some rows only, either as once, few or many, or as a class for expanded clones.

V gene: TRBV24-1; J gene: TRBJ2-3; clone size: -; CDR3 length: 16; D gene: TRBD2; CDR3 DNA: TGTGCCACCAGTGATTATACTAGCGGGAGGGCCCGTACGCAGTATTTT; CDR3 protein: CATSDYTSGRARTQYF
V gene: TRBV5-1; J gene: TRBJ2-1; clone size: -; CDR3 length: 15; D gene: TRBD2; CDR3 DNA: TGCGCCAGCAGCTTGGAGCGGGAGGTCCACAATGAGCAGTTCTTC; CDR3 protein: CASSLEREVHNEQFF
V gene: TRBV6-5; J gene: TRBJ1-3; clone size: -; CDR3 length: 15; D gene: -; CDR3 DNA: TGTGCCAGCAGGCAAAAGGGACTTTCTGGAAACACCATATATTTT; CDR3 protein: CASRQKGLSGNTIYF
V gene: TRBV10-1; J gene: TRBJ2-3; clone size: once; CDR3 length: 13; D gene: -; CDR3 DNA: TGCGCCAGCAGTGAGATGGACAGAAATACGCAGTATTTT; CDR3 protein: CASSEMDRNTQYF
V gene: TRBV2; J gene: TRBJ1-5; clone size: -; CDR3 length: 14; D gene: -; CDR3 DNA: TGTGCCAGCAGTGTTGCAGGGCCTAATCAGCCCCAGCATTTT; CDR3 protein: CASSVAGPNQPQHF
V gene: TRBV28; J gene: TRBJ1-5; clone size: -; CDR3 length: 15; D gene: -; CDR3 DNA: TGTGCCAGCAGCTTATTCAGGGATGGCAATCAGCCCCAGCATTTT; CDR3 protein: CASSLFRDGNQPQHF
V gene: TRBV7-2; J gene: TRBJ1-4; clone size: -; CDR3 length: 15; D gene: TRBD1; CDR3 DNA: TGTGCCAGCAGTGGTAGGGGGCAGGCTAATGAAAAACTGTTTTTT; CDR3 protein: CASSGRGQANEKLFF
V gene: TRBV10-1; J gene: TRBJ1-4; clone size: -; CDR3 length: 14; D gene: -; CDR3 DNA: TGCGCCAGCAGTATGGACAGCGCTAATGAAAAACTGTTTTTT; CDR3 protein: CASSMDSANEKLFF
V gene: TRBV6-6; J gene: TRBJ2-1; clone size: -; CDR3 length: 15; D gene: TRBD1; CDR3 DNA: TGTGCCACCTCAACGGACAGGGGTATAGGCAATGAGCAGTTCTTC; CDR3 protein: CATSTDRGIGNEQFF
V gene: TRBV30; J gene: TRBJ1-5; clone size: once; CDR3 length: 14; D gene: -; CDR3 DNA: TGTGCCTGGAGTGCTAGCCAGGACAATCAGCCCCAGCATTTT; CDR3 protein: CAWSASQDNQPQHF
V gene: TRBV5-5; J gene: TRBJ1-1; clone size: -; CDR3 length: 13; D gene: -; CDR3 DNA: TGTGCCAGCAGTTCAGGACTGACGCTTGAAGCTTTCTTT; CDR3 protein: CASSSGLTLEAFF
V gene: TRBV18; J gene: TRBJ1-1; clone size: -; CDR3 length: 14; D gene: TRBD1; CDR3 DNA: TGTGCCAGCTCTCCGGGACAGGAGAACACTGAAGCTTTCTTT; CDR3 protein: CASSPGQENTEAFF
V gene: TRBV10-3; J gene: TRBJ1-1; clone size: -; CDR3 length: 11; D gene: -; CDR3 DNA: TGTGCCATCAGTGACGGCACTGAAGCTTTCTTT; CDR3 protein: CAISDGTEAFF
V gene: TRBV18; J gene: TRBJ1-1; clone size: -; CDR3 length: 14; D gene: -; CDR3 DNA: TGTGCCAGCTCACGGCCCACGGAGGGCACTGAAGCTTTCTTT; CDR3 protein: CASSRPTEGTEAFF
V gene: TRBV6-5; J gene: TRBJ2-3; clone size: once; CDR3 length: 13; D gene: TRBD2; CDR3 DNA: TGTGCCAGCAGCCTACCCGGGGGGGATACGCAGTATTTT; CDR3 protein: CASSLPGGDTQYF
V gene: TRBV28; J gene: TRBJ1-2; clone size: once; CDR3 length: 13; D gene: TRBD1; CDR3 DNA: TGTGCCAGCAGTTTGGGACAGGGGGACGGCTACACCTTC; CDR3 protein: CASSLGQGDGYTF
V gene: TRBV7-3; J gene: TRBJ2-5; clone size: -; CDR3 length: 15; D gene: TRBD2; CDR3 DNA: TGTGCCAGCAGCTCTCCGGAAGCTAGCGGGACTCACCAGTACTTC; CDR3 protein: CASSSPEASGTHQYF
V gene: TRBV2; J gene: TRBJ2-5; clone size: -; CDR3 length: 14; D gene: TRBD2; CDR3 DNA: TGTGCCAGCAGTGTTCAAGCGGGAGGGGAGACCCAGTACTTC; CDR3 protein: CASSVQAGGETQYF
V gene: TRBV20-1; J gene: TRBJ1-6; clone size: -; CDR3 length: 13; D gene: -; CDR3 DNA: TGCAGTGCTAGTCCCCCAATGAGTTCACCCCTCCACTTT; CDR3 protein: CSASPPMSSPLHF
V gene: TRBV7-2; J gene: TRBJ1-2; clone size: -; CDR3 length: 16; D gene: -; CDR3 DNA: TGTGCCAGCAGCTACCCGCAGACTCGAGACAACTATGGCTACACCTTC; CDR3 protein: CASSYPQTRDNYGYTF
V gene: TRBV5-5; J gene: TRBJ1-6; clone size: -; CDR3 length: 12; D gene: -; CDR3 DNA: TGTGCCAGCAGCTTCGATAATTCACCCCTCCACTTT; CDR3 protein: CASSFDNSPLHF
V gene: TRBV4-2; J gene: TRBJ1-1; clone size: -; CDR3 length: 14; D gene: -; CDR3 DNA: TGTGCCAGCAGCCAAGAGGACAACAACACTGAAGCTTTCTTT; CDR3 protein: CASSQEDNNTEAFF
V gene: TRBV28; J gene: TRBJ1-2; clone size: -; CDR3 length: 14; D gene: -; CDR3 DNA: TGTGCCAGCAGTTTATTGGTAGGGGGAGATGGCTACACCTTC; CDR3 protein: CASSLLVGGDGYTF
V gene: TRBV19; J gene: TRBJ1-2; clone size: -; CDR3 length: 13; D gene: -; CDR3 DNA: TGTGCCAGTAGTATAGCCCTAGGGGGAGGCTACACCTTC; CDR3 protein: CASSIALGGGYTF
V gene: TRBV9; J gene: TRBJ2-2; clone size: -; CDR3 length: 15; D gene: -; CDR3 DNA: TGTGCCAGCAGCGTAGGAGCGACGAACACCGGGGAGCTGTTTTTT; CDR3 protein: CASSVGATNTGELFF
V gene: TRBV7-2; J gene: TRBJ1-1; clone size: -; CDR3 length: 15; D gene: -; CDR3 DNA: TGTGCCAGCAGCTTAGCAGGAGGGAGAAACACTGAAGCTTTCTTT; CDR3 protein: CASSLAGGRNTEAFF
V gene: TRBV27; J gene: TRBJ1-2; clone size: -; CDR3 length: 11; D gene: -; CDR3 DNA: TGTGCCACCCAAGGGGTCTATGGCTACACCTTC; CDR3 protein: CATQGVYGYTF
V gene: TRBV7-9; J gene: TRBJ2-3; clone size: -; CDR3 length: 14; D gene: TRBD2; CDR3 DNA: TGTGCCAGCACAGGACTAGGTAGCACAGATACGCAGTATTTT; CDR3 protein: CASTGLGSTDTQYF
V gene: TRBV4-2; J gene: TRBJ1-2; clone size: -; CDR3 length: 15; D gene: -; CDR3 DNA: TGTGCCAGCAGCCAAGAGGTGGTGAGGAACTATGGCTACACCTTC; CDR3 protein: CASSQEVVRNYGYTF
V gene: TRBV27; J gene: TRBJ1-2; clone size: once; CDR3 length: 16; D gene: TRBD1; CDR3 DNA: TGTGCCAGCAGTTTGACAGGGGACACATTAAACTATGGCTACACCTTC; CDR3 protein: CASSLTGDTLNYGYTF
V gene: TRBV14; J gene: TRBJ2-1; clone size: -; CDR3 length: 17; D gene: TRBD2; CDR3 DNA: TGTGCCAGCAGCCAGAGACTCGGGACTAGCGGATACAATGAGCAGTTCTTC; CDR3 protein: CASSQRLGTSGYNEQFF
V gene: TRBV7-9; J gene: TRBJ2-2; clone size: medium-sized; CDR3 length: 17; D gene: -; CDR3 DNA: TGTGCCAGCAGCTTAGCGTCCCAGGGGACGAACACCGGGGAGCTGTTTTTT; CDR3 protein: CASSLASQGTNTGELFF